This T cell receptor beta chain stems from a study of T-cell reconstitution after alpha-beta-depleted transplantation in children listed by TCRdb under 2016. Describing the broader study: Using TCR repertoire profiling, the study quantitatively followed how T-cell immune reconstitution unfolded in children after TCRalphabeta/CD19-depleted allogeneic hematopoietic cell transplantation.

The CDR3 contains 15 residues, cysteine and phenylalanine counted. Of all the DNA, just the CDR3 is kept, 45 bases in frame from base 1. The germline V gene gives CDR1 as SGHAT and CDR2 as FQNNGV. V loses 4 bases, J loses 5 bases, and the germline ends lie 17 bases apart. The table lists this clonotype with a few counts. Its antigen remains undetermined. It has no much larger one-base neighbor in the sample; base qualities were not kept. Receptor libraries were prepared by PCR. Sequencing was performed on an Illumina HiSeq 2500. To normalize quantification of the TCRbeta repertoire, the TCR libraries were built with molecular barcoding that relied on unique molecular identifiers. Clones were called with MiXCR by TCRdb after fastp trimmed the public reads at Q25, and only in-frame beta chains were retained. Rows are combined by CDR3 protein, so each entry shows the most common genes and DNA. The sample records about 400,000 distinct CDR3 sequences, about an eighth of which are singletons. Jointly, the top ten make up around 4.1% of the sample.

The chain uses TRBV11-2 and TRBJ2-5, and TRBD1 may be the D gene, going by 6 matching bases. The clonotype originates from a human donor who donated a stem cell graft to a child with Fanconi anemia. The source was PBMCs, collected from the stem cell graft. The CDR3 here reads CASSSWDTSRETQYF. In nucleotide form, the sequence is TGTGCCAGCAGCTCATGGGACACCTCCCGTGAGACCCAGTACTTC.